These T cell receptor beta chains were read from a single sample in a study of metastatic and nonmetastatic thyroid tumors. TCRdb redid the clone calls on the PCR reads using MiXCR. The sample lists roughly 35,000 clones, about a sixth seen once, with 5.5% to 7.5% in the top ten. The sequenced sample consisted of blood. The receptors stem from a female donor with papillary thyroid cancer or a benign thyroid nodule (not recorded which). Some clones in this sample may be carry-over from other donors' samples. The CDR3 runs from the conserved cysteine through the conserved F or W. Fields, in order: clone size, J gene, D gene, V gene, CDR3 protein, CDR3 DNA. D genes are given only for firm matches. The size field is filled for only some rows; it gives once, few, many or a size class.

-,TRBJ2-5,-,TRBV7-2,CASIRMWAETQYF,TGTGCCAGCATCCGAATGTGGGCCGAGACCCAGTACTTC
many,TRBJ2-1,TRBD2,TRBV5-1,CASSPGTSGVHEFF,TGCGCCAGCAGCCCCGGGACTAGCGGGGTTCATGAGTTCTTC
-,TRBJ2-2,-,TRBV19,CSSSAGTTVELFF,TGTTCCAGTAGTGCCGGGACAACCGTGGAGCTGTTTTTT
many,TRBJ1-5,-,TRBV19,CASSENRVSNQPQHF,TGTGCCAGTAGTGAGAACAGGGTTAGCAATCAGCCCCAGCATTTT
many,TRBJ1-5,-,TRBV12-3/TRBV12-4,CASSLRSGGPQHF,TGTGCCAGCAGTTTACGGTCCGGCGGGCCCCAGCATTTT
few,TRBJ1-1,-,TRBV6-2/TRBV6-3,CASTLNMGGGAFF,TGTGCCAGCACCCTGAACATGGGGGGGGGAGCTTTCTTT
few,TRBJ2-6,-,TRBV2,CASSGLAVANVLTF,TGTGCCAGCAGTGGATTAGCTGTGGCCAACGTCCTTACTTTC
-,TRBJ1-5,TRBD1,TRBV20-1,CSASLRDRVNQPQHF,TGCAGTGCTAGCCTCCGGGACAGGGTAAATCAGCCCCAGCATTTT
many,TRBJ2-3,-,TRBV6-5,CASSYTPPGGTDTQYF,TGTGCCAGCAGTTACACCCCCCCAGGGGGCACAGATACGCAGTATTTT
many,TRBJ1-6,-,TRBV6-2/TRBV6-3,CASSYSIPSSPLHF,TGTGCCAGCAGTTACTCGATACCAAGTTCACCCCTCCACTTT
many,TRBJ2-1,TRBD2,TRBV7-6,CASSPGLAGVLYNEQFF,TGTGCCAGCAGCCCAGGACTAGCGGGAGTTCTCTACAATGAGCAGTTCTTC
many,TRBJ2-5,TRBD1,TRBV19,CASSGTGRETQYF,TGTGCCAGTTCCGGGACAGGGCGGGAGACCCAGTACTTC
-,TRBJ1-2,TRBD1,TRBV2,CASSVPTGGARYTF,TGTGCCAGCAGTGTACCTACAGGGGGCGCCCGCTACACCTTC
-,TRBJ1-3,-,TRBV3-1,CASSQPRQFGNTIYF,TGTGCCAGCAGCCAACCCCGACAGTTTGGAAACACCATATATTTT
many,TRBJ2-2,TRBD1,TRBV20-1,CSARDSRTGNAGELFF,TGCAGTGCTAGAGATTCGAGGACAGGGAACGCCGGGGAGCTGTTTTTT
many,TRBJ1-1,TRBD1,TRBV7-9,CASNGQGMNTEAFF,TGTGCCAGCAACGGACAGGGAATGAACACTGAAGCTTTCTTT
-,TRBJ2-7,TRBD2,TRBV4-1,CASSQDVGGPSLYF,TGCGCCAGCAGCCAAGATGTGGGAGGGCCTTCTCTGTACTTC
many,TRBJ1-3,-,TRBV28,CASSPRDGYTLYF,TGTGCCAGCAGTCCCCGGGACGGGTACACCCTATATTTT
few,TRBJ2-7,TRBD2,TRBV28,CASAGTSGAISYEQYF,TGTGCCAGCGCCGGTACTAGCGGGGCGATCTCCTACGAGCAGTACTTC
many,TRBJ1-1,TRBD1,TRBV18,CASTSGTGATEAFF,TGTGCCAGCACGTCTGGGACAGGGGCCACTGAAGCTTTCTTT
many,TRBJ2-4,TRBD1,TRBV2,CASSYDRGENIQYF,TGTGCCAGCAGTTATGACAGGGGTGAGAACATTCAGTACTTC
many,TRBJ1-5,-,TRBV6-1,CASSVHGNQPQHF,TGTGCCAGCAGTGTTCACGGTAATCAGCCCCAGCATTTT
many,TRBJ2-1,TRBD2,TRBV9,CASSITSDSSYNEQFF,TGTGCCAGCAGCATTACTAGCGACAGCTCCTACAATGAGCAGTTCTTC
-,TRBJ2-7,-,TRBV7-3,CASSSGTGHEQYF,TGTGCCAGCAGCTCAGGGACGGGTCACGAGCAGTACTTC
-,TRBJ2-5,TRBD2,TRBV28,CDSRPGIAGVETQYF,TGTGACAGCAGACCCGGAATAGCGGGAGTGGAGACCCAGTACTTC
-,TRBJ1-5,-,TRBV7-2,CASILVPGLPQHF,TGTGCCAGCATCTTAGTACCGGGACTGCCCCAGCATTTT
-,TRBJ1-3,-,TRBV5-1,CASSLLFQGTGNTIYF,TGCGCCAGCAGCCTTCTATTCCAGGGTACAGGAAACACCATATATTTT
many,TRBJ2-2,-,TRBV12-5,CASGLVPTSANTGELFF,TGTGCTAGTGGTTTGGTACCCACATCAGCGAACACCGGGGAGCTGTTTTTT
medium-sized,TRBJ1-1,-,TRBV6-5,CASSYKGTAFF,TGTGCCAGCAGTTACAAGGGTACGGCTTTCTTT
-,TRBJ2-7,-,TRBV15,CATSSFPTAGVSVVQYF,TGTGCCACCAGCAGCTTCCCGACCGCAGGGGTCTCGGTCGTGCAGTACTTC
medium-sized,TRBJ1-5,-,TRBV6-1,CASSWQPNQPQHF,TGTGCCAGCAGTTGGCAGCCGAATCAGCCCCAGCATTTT
-,TRBJ2-6,-,TRBV19,CASRPQGPCGANVLTF,TGTGCCAGTAGACCACAGGGTCCATGTGGGGCCAACGTCCTGACTTTC
many,TRBJ2-6,-,TRBV12-3/TRBV12-4,CASSFQSVGANVLTF,TGTGCCAGCAGTTTTCAGTCGGTGGGGGCCAACGTCCTGACTTTC
-,TRBJ1-5,-,TRBV6-2/TRBV6-3,CARSPTDIWNQPQHF,TGCGCCAGAAGCCCAACGGACATATGGAATCAGCCCCAGCATTTT
many,TRBJ1-2,-,TRBV19,CASSKGQEANYGYTF,TGTGCCAGTAGTAAAGGGCAAGAAGCTAACTATGGCTACACCTTC
many,TRBJ1-2,-,TRBV24-1,CATSDPTGREYGYTF,TGTGCCACCAGTGACCCGACGGGACGGGAGTATGGCTACACCTTC
many,TRBJ1-4,TRBD1,TRBV12-3/TRBV12-4,CASGRGLSGEKLFF,TGTGCCAGCGGCAGGGGGCTCTCCGGAGAAAAACTGTTTTTT
many,TRBJ1-6,-,TRBV9,CASSVSGGDNSPLHF,TGTGCCAGCAGCGTTAGTGGGGGTGATAATTCACCCCTCCACTTT
-,TRBJ2-1,-,TRBV20-1,CSATSGLPYGNEQFF,TGCAGTGCTACCTCGGGACTCCCCTATGGAAATGAGCAGTTCTTC
many,TRBJ1-2,-,TRBV6-1,CASSLGTEQGYTF,TGTGCCAGCAGTCTAGGGACCGAGCAAGGCTACACCTTC